This TCR beta chain was identified during a study of response to subunit inactivated influenza vaccine. As regards this clonotype: Its antigen remains unknown.

V shed 4 bases, J shed 7 bases, and the junction held 6 bases outside the gene matches. The CDR3 extends over 14 amino acids. Germline V CDR1 and CDR2: SGHRS, YFSETQ. Whole-study findings and limits: Few new T cells, the authors suggested, are recruited by each seasonal influenza vaccination.

TCRdb reprocessed the RT-PCR reads with MiXCR, giving one entry per CDR3 protein. The sample contains about 620,000 distinct CDR3 sequences, over 9.5% of which appear only once. The receptor comes from a man aged 45-65 years who received an inactivated influenza vaccine. The V and J genes are TRBV5-1 and TRBJ2-1; 9 bases align to TRBD1. The sample consisted of PBMCs from blood, taken on the day of vaccination. The CDR3 loop is CASSLEDRGNEQFF. DNA for the CDR3: TGCGCCAGCAGCCTGGAGGACAGGGGTAATGAGCAGTTCTTC.